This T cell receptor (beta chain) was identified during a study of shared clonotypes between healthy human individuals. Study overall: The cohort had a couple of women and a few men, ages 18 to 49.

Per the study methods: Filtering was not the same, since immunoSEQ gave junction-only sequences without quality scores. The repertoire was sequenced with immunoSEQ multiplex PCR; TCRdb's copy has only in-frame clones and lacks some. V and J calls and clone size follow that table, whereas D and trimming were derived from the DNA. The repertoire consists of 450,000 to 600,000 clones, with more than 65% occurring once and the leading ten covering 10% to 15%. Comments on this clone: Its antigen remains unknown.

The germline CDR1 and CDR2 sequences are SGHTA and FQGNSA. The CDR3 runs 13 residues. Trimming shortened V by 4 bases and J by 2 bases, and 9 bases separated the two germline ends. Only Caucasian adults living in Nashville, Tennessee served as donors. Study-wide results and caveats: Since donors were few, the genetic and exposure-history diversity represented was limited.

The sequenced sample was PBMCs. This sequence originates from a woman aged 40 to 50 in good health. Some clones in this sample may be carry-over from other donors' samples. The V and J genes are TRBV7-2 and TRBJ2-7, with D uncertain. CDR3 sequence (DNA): TGTGCCAGCAGCTACGACTGGGCCTACGAGCAGTACTTC. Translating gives CASSYDWAYEQYF.